Each of the 28 T cell receptor beta chains below was sequenced from the same sample in a study of blood T cell repertoires in COVID-19. Generated by immunoSEQ multiplex PCR, the TCRdb table keeps only in-frame clones and is missing some. This sample yields 250,000 to 350,000 clones, of which 75% to 90% are seen a single time; approximately 0.85% belongs to the top ten. The sample was peripheral blood. The receptors originated from a woman in her 40s who had recovered from COVID-19.

The chain is built from TRBV3-1 (or the pseudogene TRBV3-2) and TRBJ1-1, with D hard to call. Germline V gives CDR1 LGHDT, CDR2 YNNKEL (reference sequence). With 4 bases removed from V and 4 bases from J, the gap between germline ends came to 16 bases. There are 15 residues in the CDR3. In nucleotides, the CDR3 is TGTGCCAGCAGCCCGCGTTGGGAGGCGGGCACTGAAGCTTTCTTT. It is translated as CASSPRWEAGTEAFF.

The V and J genes are TRBV4-1 and TRBJ2-2, with 8 nucleotides matching TRBD2. The CDR3 has 18 residues. CDR1 and CDR2 from the germline V gene are MGHRA and YSYEKL. Trimming at V came to 4 bases and at J to 5 bases, leaving 15 bases not matched to a gene. CDR3 protein: CASSPVLAGWGGTGELFF. CDR3 nucleotides: TGCGCCAGCAGCCCGGTCCTAGCGGGTTGGGGTGGGACCGGGGAGCTGTTTTTT.

This clone was observed a handful of times. This chain uses TRBV11-3 with TRBJ2-3; 7 positions match TRBD2. Germline CDR1 SGHNT, CDR2 YENEEA. This CDR3 comprises 16 residues. The V segment lost 2 bases and the J segment 3 bases; nucleotides outside the gene matches: 8. This CDR3 is CASSLTGGRGTDTQYF. CDR3 nucleotide sequence: TGTGCCAGCAGCTTAACGGGCGGGAGAGGAACAGATACGCAGTATTTT.

This chain uses TRBV4-1 with TRBJ1-2, with a possible D match to TRBD1 (5 bases). Germline V gene sequence: CDR1 MGHRA, CDR2 YSYEKL. Trimming removed 0 bases at V and 5 bases at J, with 19 bases between. This CDR3 is 17 amino acids long. The CDR3 DNA follows: TGCGCCAGCAGCCAAGAGGTACTGAGCCCAGCAGGGTATGGCTACACCTTC. As protein: CASSQEVLSPAGYGYTF.

The V call is TRBV28, the J call TRBJ2-7, with D possibly matching TRBD1 (6 bases). From germline, CDR1 is MDHEN and CDR2 SYDVKM. This CDR3 has 12 residues. The CDR3 loop reads CATTGRTYEQYF. As DNA, the CDR3 is TGTGCGACGACAGGACGAACCTACGAGCAGTACTTC.

The V and J genes are TRBV5-1 and TRBJ2-1, with 12 bases identical to TRBD2. With 4 bases clipped from V and 8 bases from J, the junction kept 13 bases outside the gene matches. Germline CDR1 reads SGHRS; CDR2 reads YFSETQ. CDR3 size: 17 residues. CDR3 nucleotide sequence: TGCGCCAGCAGCCTGGGACGACTAGCGGGAGACCCCCATGAGCAGTTCTTC. Translation: CASSLGRLAGDPHEQFF.

This clone was found once. The rearrangement uses TRBV4-2 and TRBJ2-3, with 11 positions matching TRBD2. Germline V gene data show CDR1 as LGHNA and CDR2 as YNFKEQ. V dropped 1 base and J dropped 6; count of bases not matched to a gene: 9. The CDR3 consists of 17 residues. CDR3 in DNA: TGTGCCAGCAGCCAAGTCACTAGCGGGGGTATGAGTGATACGCAGTATTTT. Translation: CASSQVTSGGMSDTQYF.

The J gene is TRBJ1-2, the V gene TRBV6-5; D not resolved. V lost 6 bases and J 2 bases, leaving 10 bases between the germline ends. The CDR3 loop spans 13 amino acids. Germline values: CDR1 MNHEY, CDR2 SVGAGI. As DNA, the CDR3 is TGTGCCAGCAGCCTTGAGTTGAACTATGGCTACACCTTC. Residues: CASSLELNYGYTF.

This chain connects TRBV4-2 to TRBJ2-5; 8 nucleotides match TRBD2. After removal of 1 base from V and 1 base from J, the junction contained 8 bases not matched to a gene. Germline V lookup: CDR1 LGHNA, CDR2 YNFKEQ. CDR3 length: 17 amino acids. CDR3 region: CASSQARGREAQETQYF. In nucleotides, the CDR3 is TGTGCCAGCAGCCAAGCCCGGGGGCGGGAGGCCCAAGAGACCCAGTACTTC.

In regard to this clone: Mismatch with germline at one junction end may stem from a read error. The chain carries TRBV5-1 and TRBJ2-7, with a possible D match to TRBD2 (5 bases). Germline V gene data show CDR1 as SGHRS and CDR2 as YFSETQ. This CDR3 is built from 12 residues. CDR3 residues: CASRLDTSEQYF. CDR3 nucleotide sequence: TGCGCCAGCAGGTTGGATACTAGCGAGCAGTACTTC.

The chain links TRBV14 to TRBJ1-1; D is unclear. Trimming cost V 0 bases and J 6 bases, with 11 bases left between them. Germline CDR1 reads SGHDN; CDR2 reads FVKESK. CDR3 length: 14 amino acids. CDR3 DNA sequence: TGTGCCAGCAGCCAAGATTTGGCGGTACCTGAAGCTTTCTTT. It specifies CASSQDLAVPEAFF.

This clone was found a few times. This CDR3 fails to terminate in the conserved phenylalanine or tryptophan, so it likely reflects a read error. The limits of the CDR3 on the DNA are not certain, so only TCRdb's listed CDR3 is given. This chain connects TRBV21-1 to TRBJ1-1; the table calls TRBD1, which could not be checked here. TRBV21-1 is an annotated pseudogene. The CDR3 extends over 14 residues, inclusive of both ends. CDR3 in amino acids: CASSKERDRFTWVP.

The V call is TRBV7-8, the J call TRBJ1-4; maybe TRBD1 (6 bases). V lost 5 bases, J lost 7 bases, and 17 bases lay in between. From germline, CDR1 is SGHVS and CDR2 FQNEAQ. This CDR3 has 15 amino acids. CDR3 amino acids: CASSPGTQGIEKLFF. CDR3 nucleotides: TGTGCCAGCAGCCCCGGGACACAGGGAATTGAAAAACTGTTTTTT.

The rearrangement joins TRBV7-9 to TRBJ1-1; D possibly corresponds to TRBD1 (6 bases). There are 14 residues in the CDR3. The germline V gene has CDR1 SEHNR and CDR2 FQNEAQ (reference sequence). V lost 3 bases, J lost 0 bases, and 8 bases lay in between. CDR3 amino acids: CASSFQGLNTEAFF. For the CDR3, the DNA is TGTGCCAGCAGCTTCCAGGGGCTGAACACTGAAGCTTTCTTT.

In DNA, the CDR3 is TGTGCCAGTAGCCACTTGAATGAAAAACTGTTTTTT. This sequence encodes CASSHLNEKLFF. V usage is TRBV19 and J usage is TRBJ1-4; no definite D call. Germline V gene data show CDR1 as LNHDA and CDR2 as SQIVND (reference sequence). The CDR3 loop spans 12 amino acids. The V end was cut by 6 bases, the J end by 5 bases, with 7 bases between.

This chain uses TRBV7-2 with TRBJ2-1, with 9 nucleotides matching TRBD2. The germline V gene encodes CDR1 SGHTA and CDR2 FQGNSA. This CDR3 is built from 14 residues. V was clipped by 3 bases and J by 9 bases; unmatched bases: 6. In DNA form, the CDR3 reads TGTGCCAGCAGCTTGGCGGGAGGGCCTAGTGAGCAGTTCTTC. This translates into CASSLAGGPSEQFF.

This chain connects TRBV27 to TRBJ2-5; TRBD1 aligns across 8 bases. Unmatched junction bases numbered 10, after V lost 5 bases and J lost 2 bases. Germline CDR1 reads MNHEY; CDR2 reads SMNVEV (reference sequence). The CDR3 runs 16 residues. CDR3 bases: TGTGCCAGCAGTCTTTTTAGTGGGACAGGTCAAGAGACCCAGTACTTC. Amino acids: CASSLFSGTGQETQYF.

V is TRBV27 and J is TRBJ1-4, with D possibly matching TRBD1 (6 bases). The CDR3 length is 14 residues. Germline V gene sequence: CDR1 MNHEY, CDR2 SMNVEV (reference sequence). V was clipped by 5 bases and J by 4 bases, with 11 bases between them. CDR3 bases: TGTGCCAGCAGTCCAAGGACAGATAATGAAAAACTGTTTTTT. It specifies CASSPRTDNEKLFF.

The CDR3 here is CASSPNPQEETQYF. Here the CDR3 DNA reads TGTGCCAGCAGCCCCAACCCACAGGAAGAGACCCAGTACTTC. This chain links TRBV7-3 with TRBJ2-5; D perhaps matches TRBD1 (5 bases). V lost 5 bases, J lost 3 bases, and 13 bases lay in between. Germline CDR1 reads SGHTA; CDR2 reads FQGTGA. The CDR3 runs 14 residues.

This chain links TRBV5-8 with TRBJ1-6, with 7 nucleotides matching TRBD1. Germline V CDR1 and CDR2: SGHTS, YDEGEE. V was clipped by 4 bases and J by 13 bases; unmatched bases: 2. This CDR3 contains 11 residues. The CDR3 loop is CASSEGQPLHF. In DNA form, the CDR3 reads TGTGCCAGCAGCGAGGGACAGCCCCTCCACTTT. Full variable domain (outside the CDR3, taken from reference TRBV5-8 and TRBJ1-6): EAGVTQSPTHLIKTRGQQATLRCSPISGHTSVYWYQQALGLGLQFLLWYDEGEERNRGNFPPRFSGRQFPNYSSELNVNALELEDSALYLCASSEGQPLHFGNGTRLTVT.

J is TRBJ1-1 and V is TRBV6-5, with unresolved D. This CDR3 contains 15 residues. V lost 0 bases to trimming and J lost 1 base, with 9 bases between them. Per germline, CDR1 MNHEY and CDR2 SVGAGI. The CDR3: CASSYSKTANTEAFF. For the CDR3, the DNA is TGTGCCAGCAGTTACTCGAAAACAGCGAACACTGAAGCTTTCTTT.

V and J are TRBV15 and TRBJ2-5; D uncertain. CDR3 size: 17 residues. Germline V gene data show CDR1 as LNHNV and CDR2 as YYDKDF (reference sequence). V was pared by 2 bases and J by 2 bases, with 18 bases between. CDR3 in DNA: TGTGCCACCAGCAGATCTCGGAAGTTGGGCGAACAAGAGACCCAGTACTTC. Protein sequence: CATSRSRKLGEQETQYF.

Written as DNA, the CDR3 is TGTGCCAGCAGCTTGAGCGGGAGTTTTGATGAGCAGTTCTTC. It yields the protein CASSLSGSFDEQFF. The chain carries TRBV7-9 and TRBJ2-1, with TRBD2 matching over 8 bases. The CDR3 spans 14 residues. V dropped 3 bases and J dropped 8; count of bases not matched to a gene: 6. Germline assignment: CDR1 SEHNR and CDR2 FQNEAQ (reference sequence).

CDR3 in amino acids: CASSTYRDTGELFF. As DNA, the CDR3 is TGTGCCAGCAGCACGTACAGGGATACCGGGGAGCTGTTTTTT. The gene calls are TRBV5-5 and TRBJ2-2; possibly TRBD1 for D (6 bases). CDR1 SGHKS and CDR2 YYEKEE come from the germline V gene (reference sequence). The ends were cut back, 4 bases at V and 5 bases at J, with 12 bases in the middle. This CDR3 has 14 residues. Based on the CDR3 plus reference TRBV5-5 and TRBJ2-2, the full variable domain is DAGVTQSPTHLIKTRGQQVTLRCSPISGHKSVSWYQQVLGQGPQFIFQYYEKEERGRGNFPDRFSARQFPNYSSELNVNALLLGDSALYLCASSTYRDTGELFFGEGSRLTVL.

The chain recombines TRBV7-2 with TRBJ2-2; TRBD2 matches 7 bases. Trimming removed 5 bases from V and 5 bases from J; junction bases left unmatched: 14. CDR1 SGHTA and CDR2 FQGNSA come from the germline V gene. The CDR3 consists of 17 residues. CDR3 loop: CASSQEGGRAVTGELFF. The CDR3 coding sequence is TGTGCCAGCAGCCAAGAGGGAGGGAGGGCGGTAACCGGGGAGCTGTTTTTT.

This clone was counted once. The V call is TRBV2, the J call TRBJ2-7; 7 bases are shared with TRBD1. The CDR3 runs 14 residues. J gave up 5 bases and V 4 bases, and 8 bases lay outside the gene matches. CDR1 is SNHLY, CDR2 FYNNEI, per germline. The CDR3 here is CASSGRQGPHEQYF. CDR3 nucleotides: TGTGCCAGCAGTGGGAGACAGGGTCCCCACGAGCAGTACTTC.

The chain combines TRBV28 with TRBJ2-7, with a possible D match to TRBD1 (6 bases). The CDR3 spans 17 residues. From germline, CDR1 is MDHEN and CDR2 SYDVKM. Trimming took 5 bases from V and 5 from J, leaving 25 bases between them. The CDR3 sequence: CASSPTGLGRSFHEQYF. CDR3 nucleotide sequence: TGTGCCAGCAGTCCAACAGGGTTGGGGCGAAGTTTCCACGAGCAGTACTTC.

The CDR3 reads CASSINRGSNEQYF. The CDR3 nucleotides are TGTGCCAGTAGTATTAACCGGGGGAGCAACGAGCAGTACTTC. This rearrangement joins TRBV19 to TRBJ2-7; D possibly corresponds to TRBD2 (6 bases). Germline loops: CDR1 LNHDA, CDR2 SQIVND (reference sequence). The ends were cut back, 3 bases at V and 5 bases at J, with 14 bases in the middle. The CDR3 is made up of 14 amino acids.